The source of this T cell receptor beta chain is a study of blood T cells in healthy people across ages. Whole-study results and caveats: Researchers report that TCR beta diversity correlated strongly with naive T cell percentage. Shifts in expanded clonotypes may have been confounded by donor CMV status, which was unknown. Whereas aged donors had fewer naive CD4+ cells, long-lived donors had more of them and higher diversity.

Details on this clonotype: Antigen specificity is unknown.

Then a second PCR, running roughly 7 to 11 cycles, was carried out with a sample-barcoded 5' primer and a J-beta primer mix. TCRdb reprocessed the 5' RACE reads with MiXCR, giving one entry per CDR3 protein. The table records 550,000 to 700,000 distinct CDR3 sequences, 25% to 30% of them present only once. Germline V CDR1 and CDR2: SGHRS, YFSETQ. The CDR3 runs 13 residues. J was trimmed by 5 bases and V by 7 bases; bases with no gene match: 4. V gene TRBV5-1 combines with J gene TRBJ1-2; the match to TRBD1 covers 11 bases. Sequences were obtained from blood. The source is a woman in her 70s in good health. In DNA form, the CDR3 reads TGCGCCAGCGGACAGGGGGCGACTTATGGCTACACCTTC. This codes for CASGQGATYGYTF.